Given below is one T cell receptor (beta chain) in context. The V gene lost 3 bases and the J gene lost 5 bases, with 8 bases spanning the gap. The length of the CDR3 is 13 residues. Germline V gene data show CDR1 as MNHNS and CDR2 as SASEGT. This record belongs to a study of glioma-infiltrating T cells after dendritic cell vaccination. Produced via immunoSEQ multiplex PCR; TCRdb's table is partial and in-frame only. The table has around 97,000 clones, roughly 79% seen once; the top ten hold about an eighth. The source was blood, collected before dendritic cell vaccination. The sequence was collected from a human donor with glioblastoma. V gene TRBV6-1 combines with J gene TRBJ2-1; D ambiguous. CDR3 region: CASSDVENNEQFF. In nucleotides, the CDR3 is TGTGCCAGCAGTGACGTTGAGAACAATGAGCAGTTCTTC.